This T cell receptor (beta chain) was recorded in a study of shared clonotypes between healthy human individuals. This clone was seen once. Genomic DNA for unsorted samples was obtained from about 90 million PBMCs. This table comes from immunoSEQ multiplex PCR, and its TCRdb copy is limited to in-frame clones, with some not included. The sample yields some 530,000 clones, approximately 82% seen once. The germline gives CDR1 SGHVS, CDR2 FNYEAQ. The CDR3 totals 18 residues. The V gene end was trimmed by 5 bases and the J gene end by 0 bases; junction bases not matched to a gene: 9. This receptor was obtained from a middle-aged woman in good health. Some clones in this sample may be carry-over from other donors' samples. The specimen was PBMCs. J is TRBJ2-5 and V is TRBV7-6; 13 bases map to TRBD2. The CDR3 region has the DNA TGTGCCAGCAGCCCGAGACTAGCGGGAGGCGCGTACCAAGAGACCCAGTACTTC. As protein: CASSPRLAGGAYQETQYF. The full variable domain, in which reference TRBV7-6 and TRBJ2-5 provide the parts outside the CDR3, is GAGVSQSPRYKVTKRGQDVALRCDPISGHVSLYWYRQALGQGPEFLTYFNYEAQQDKSGLPNDRFSAERPEGSISTLTIQRTEQRDSAMYRCASSPRLAGGAYQETQYFGPGTRLLVL.